The T cell receptor (beta chain) described here comes from a study of blood T cell repertoires in COVID-19. Study information: Both acute and convalescent COVID-19 samples were obtained from the United States, Italy and Spain. T cells, B-cell-depleted T cells, or PBMCs provided the cDNA or gDNA that served as material.

Authors' methods: Amplifying reference gene primers gave estimates of nucleated cell counts. Repertoires were generated with immunoSEQ multiplex PCR, while TCRdb's copy carries only in-frame clones and drops some. D and trimming come from the DNA, and the V and J calls and clone size come from that table. The data contain 55,000 to 80,000 clones, around 86% of them singletons. This CDR3 has 14 residues. After removal of 3 bases from V and 6 bases from J, the junction contained 1 base not matched to a gene. Per the germline V gene, CDR1 is SGHAT and CDR2 is FQDESV (reference sequence). This chain joins TRBV11-1 and TRBJ2-2; 10 nucleotides match TRBD2. The sample comprised peripheral blood. This receptor was identified in a human donor in a cohort sampled during active COVID-19. The CDR3 loop is CASSLSGGAGELFF. In DNA form, the CDR3 reads TGTGCCAGCAGCTTGAGCGGGGGGGCCGGGGAGCTGTTTTTT.